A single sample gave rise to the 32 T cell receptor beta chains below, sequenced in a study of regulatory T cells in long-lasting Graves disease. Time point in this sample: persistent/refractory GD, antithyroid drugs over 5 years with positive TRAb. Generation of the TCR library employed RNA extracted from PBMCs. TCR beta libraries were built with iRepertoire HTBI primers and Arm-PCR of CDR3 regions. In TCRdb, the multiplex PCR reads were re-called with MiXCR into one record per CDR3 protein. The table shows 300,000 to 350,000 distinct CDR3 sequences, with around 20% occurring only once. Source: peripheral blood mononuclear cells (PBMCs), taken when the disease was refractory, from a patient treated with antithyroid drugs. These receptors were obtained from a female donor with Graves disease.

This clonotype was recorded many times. The CDR3 nucleotides are TGTGCCAGCAGCAAAACGGGGCCAGGAGAGCAGTACTTC. Its translation is CASSKTGPGEQYF. The V gene is TRBV11-2, the J gene TRBJ2-7; D is possibly TRBD1 or TRBD2 (5 bases each). V lost 5 bases and J lost 7, with 15 bases in between. The CDR3 is 13 residues long. From germline, CDR1 is SGHAT and CDR2 FQNNGV.

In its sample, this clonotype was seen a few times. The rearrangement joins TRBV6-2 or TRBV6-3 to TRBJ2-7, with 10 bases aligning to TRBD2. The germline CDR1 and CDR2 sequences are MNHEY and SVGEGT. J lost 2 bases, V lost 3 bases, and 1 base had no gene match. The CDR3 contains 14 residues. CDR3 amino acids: CASSYSGRTYEQYF. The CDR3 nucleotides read TGTGCCAGCAGTTATAGCGGGAGGACCTACGAGCAGTACTTC.

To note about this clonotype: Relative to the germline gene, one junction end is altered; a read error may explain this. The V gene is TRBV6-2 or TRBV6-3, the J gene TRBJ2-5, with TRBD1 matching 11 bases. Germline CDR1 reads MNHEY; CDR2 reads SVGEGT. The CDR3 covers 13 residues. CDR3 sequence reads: CATGTGGRETQYF. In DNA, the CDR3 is TGCGCCACCGGGACAGGGGGTCGAGAGACCCAGTACTTC.

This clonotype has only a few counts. The CDR3 loop reads CASSFWGEQYF. As DNA, the CDR3 is TGTGCCAGCAGTTTCTGGGGCGAGCAGTACTTC. The chain couples TRBV28 to TRBJ2-7; D uncertain. Germline assignment: CDR1 MDHEN and CDR2 SYDVKM. This CDR3 has 11 residues. V was cut by 3 bases and J by 6 bases, with 6 bases left in between.

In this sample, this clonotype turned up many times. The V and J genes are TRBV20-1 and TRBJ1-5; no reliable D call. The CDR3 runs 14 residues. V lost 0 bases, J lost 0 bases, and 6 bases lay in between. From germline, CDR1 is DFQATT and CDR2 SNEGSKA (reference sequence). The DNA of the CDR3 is TGCAGTGCTAGAGATCCCGCTAGCAATCAGCCCCAGCATTTT. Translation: CSARDPASNQPQHF.

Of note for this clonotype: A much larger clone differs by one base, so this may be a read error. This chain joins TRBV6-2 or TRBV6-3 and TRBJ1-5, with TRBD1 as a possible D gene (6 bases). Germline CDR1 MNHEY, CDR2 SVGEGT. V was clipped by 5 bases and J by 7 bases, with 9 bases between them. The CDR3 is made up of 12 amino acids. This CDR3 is CASSRQGQPQHF. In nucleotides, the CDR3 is TGTGCCAGCAGTCGCCAGGGGCAGCCCCAGCATTTT.

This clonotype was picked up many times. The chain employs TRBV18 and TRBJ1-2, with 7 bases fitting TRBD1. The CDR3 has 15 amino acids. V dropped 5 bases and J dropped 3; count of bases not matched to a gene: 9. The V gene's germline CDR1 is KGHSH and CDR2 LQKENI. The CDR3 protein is CASSSRQGGDYGYTF. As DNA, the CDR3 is TGTGCCAGCTCATCCAGACAGGGAGGCGACTATGGCTACACCTTC.

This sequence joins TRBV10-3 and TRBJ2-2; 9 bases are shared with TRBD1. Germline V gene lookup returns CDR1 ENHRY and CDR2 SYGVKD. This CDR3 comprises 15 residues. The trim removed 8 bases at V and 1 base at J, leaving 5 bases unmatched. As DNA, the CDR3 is TGTGCCATCGGGACAGGGATAGAGAACACCGGGGAGCTGTTTTTT. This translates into CAIGTGIENTGELFF.

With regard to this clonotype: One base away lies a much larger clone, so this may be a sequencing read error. CDR3 region: CASSARTGDREAFF. Written as DNA, the CDR3 is TGTGCCAGCAGCGCCCGGACAGGGGATAGGGAAGCTTTCTTT. This chain links TRBV9 with TRBJ1-1; 9 positions match TRBD1. CDR1 is SGDLS, CDR2 YYNGEE, per germline. V lost 3 bases and J lost 8; bases outside the gene matches: 8. The CDR3 totals 14 residues.

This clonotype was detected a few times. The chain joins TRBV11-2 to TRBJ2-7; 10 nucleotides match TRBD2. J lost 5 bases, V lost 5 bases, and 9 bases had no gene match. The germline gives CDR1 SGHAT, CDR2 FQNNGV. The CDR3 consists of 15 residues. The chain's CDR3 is CASSPLAGAPNEQYF. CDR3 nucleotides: TGTGCCAGCAGCCCTCTAGCGGGAGCCCCTAACGAGCAGTACTTC.

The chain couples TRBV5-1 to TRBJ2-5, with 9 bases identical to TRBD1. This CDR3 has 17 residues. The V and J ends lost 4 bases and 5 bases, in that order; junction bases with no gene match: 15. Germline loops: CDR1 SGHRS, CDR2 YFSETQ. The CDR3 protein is CASSPGQGVQHGETQYF. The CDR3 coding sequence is TGCGCCAGCAGCCCGGGACAGGGAGTACAACATGGCGAGACCCAGTACTTC.

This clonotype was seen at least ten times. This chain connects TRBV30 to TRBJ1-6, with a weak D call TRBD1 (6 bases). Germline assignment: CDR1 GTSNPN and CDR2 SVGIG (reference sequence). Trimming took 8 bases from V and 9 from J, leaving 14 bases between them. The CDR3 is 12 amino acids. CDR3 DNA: TGTGCCCGAGACATCAGGGGTTCACCCCTCCACTTT. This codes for CARDIRGSPLHF.

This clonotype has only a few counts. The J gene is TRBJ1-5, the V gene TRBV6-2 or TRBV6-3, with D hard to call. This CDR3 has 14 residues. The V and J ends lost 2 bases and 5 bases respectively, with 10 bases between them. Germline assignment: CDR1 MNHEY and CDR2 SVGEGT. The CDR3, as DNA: TGTGCCAGCAGTTACCTGAACACTTATCAGCCCCAGCATTTT. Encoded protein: CASSYLNTYQPQHF.

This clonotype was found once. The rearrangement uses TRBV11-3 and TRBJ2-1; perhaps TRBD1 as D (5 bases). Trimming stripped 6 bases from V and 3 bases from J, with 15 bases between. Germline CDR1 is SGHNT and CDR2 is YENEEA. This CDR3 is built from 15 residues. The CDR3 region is CASRVQGNVYNEQFF. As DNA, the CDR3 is TGTGCCAGCAGGGTTCAGGGTAACGTCTACAATGAGCAGTTCTTC. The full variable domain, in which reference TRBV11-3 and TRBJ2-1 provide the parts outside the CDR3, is EAGVVQSPRYKIIEKKQPVAFWCNPISGHNTLYWYLQNLGQGPELLIRYENEEAVDDSQLPKDRFSAERLKGVDSTLKIQPAELGDSAVYLCASRVQGNVYNEQFFGPGTRLTVL.

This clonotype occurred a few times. CDR3 DNA: TGTGCCTGGAGTAACGCAGGGGAAGTTGGGGAGACCCAGTACTTC. Protein product: CAWSNAGEVGETQYF. V usage is TRBV30 and J usage is TRBJ2-5; tentatively, D is TRBD1 (6 bases). V was cut by 2 bases and J by 5 bases, with 18 bases left in between. The CDR3 consists of 15 residues. From germline, CDR1 is GTSNPN and CDR2 SVGIG (reference sequence). The full variable domain, with the rest looked up from reference TRBV30 and TRBJ2-5, is SQTIHQWPATLVQPVGSPLSLECTVEGTSNPNLYWYRQAAGRGLQLLFYSVGIGQISSEVPQNLSASRPQDRQFILSSKKLLLSDSGFYLCAWSNAGEVGETQYFGPGTRLLVL.

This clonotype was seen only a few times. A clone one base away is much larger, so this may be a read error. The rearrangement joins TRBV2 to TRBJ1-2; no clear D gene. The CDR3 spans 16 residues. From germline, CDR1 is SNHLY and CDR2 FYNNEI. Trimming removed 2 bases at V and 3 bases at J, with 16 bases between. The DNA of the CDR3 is TGTGCCAGCAGTGAACCGGAGGGCAGAATAGACTATGGCTACACCTTC. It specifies CASSEPEGRIDYGYTF.

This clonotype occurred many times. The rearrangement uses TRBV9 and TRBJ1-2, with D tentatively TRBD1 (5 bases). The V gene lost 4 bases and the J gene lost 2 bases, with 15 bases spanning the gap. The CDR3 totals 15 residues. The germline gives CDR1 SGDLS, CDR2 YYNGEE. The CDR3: CASSSGTDKNYGYTF. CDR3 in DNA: TGTGCCAGCAGCTCCGGGACCGACAAGAACTATGGCTACACCTTC.

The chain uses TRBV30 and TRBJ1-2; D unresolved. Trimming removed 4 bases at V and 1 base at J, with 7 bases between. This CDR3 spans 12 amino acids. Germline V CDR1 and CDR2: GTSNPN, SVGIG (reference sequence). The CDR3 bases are TGTGCCTGGAAACGGTATAACTATGGCTACACCTTC. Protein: CAWKRYNYGYTF.

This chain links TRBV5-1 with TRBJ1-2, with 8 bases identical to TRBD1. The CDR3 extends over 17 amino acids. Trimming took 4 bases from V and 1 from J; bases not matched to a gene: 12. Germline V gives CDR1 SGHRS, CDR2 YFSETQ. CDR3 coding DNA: TGCGCCAGCAGCCAAGCAGGGCAGGGGGCCGTTAACTATGGCTACACCTTC. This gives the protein CASSQAGQGAVNYGYTF.

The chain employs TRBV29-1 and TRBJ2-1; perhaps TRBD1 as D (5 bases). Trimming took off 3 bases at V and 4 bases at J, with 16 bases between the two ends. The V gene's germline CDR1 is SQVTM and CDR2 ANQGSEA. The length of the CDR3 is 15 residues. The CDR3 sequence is CSVEGLGRLYNEQFF. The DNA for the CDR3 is TGCAGCGTTGAGGGGCTAGGTCGACTGTACAATGAGCAGTTCTTC.

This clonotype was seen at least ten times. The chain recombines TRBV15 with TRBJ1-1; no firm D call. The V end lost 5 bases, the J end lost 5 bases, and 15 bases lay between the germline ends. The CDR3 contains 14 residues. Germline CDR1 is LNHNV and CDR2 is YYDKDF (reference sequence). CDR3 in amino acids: CATSAPSGRTEAFF. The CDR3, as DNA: TGTGCCACCAGCGCACCTAGCGGGCGGACTGAAGCTTTCTTT.

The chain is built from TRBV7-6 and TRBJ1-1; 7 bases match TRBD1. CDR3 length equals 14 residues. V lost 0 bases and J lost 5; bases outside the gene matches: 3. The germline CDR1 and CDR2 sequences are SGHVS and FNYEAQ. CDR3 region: CASSLAQGGTEAFF. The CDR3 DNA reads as TGTGCCAGCAGCTTAGCGCAGGGGGGGACTGAAGCTTTCTTT.

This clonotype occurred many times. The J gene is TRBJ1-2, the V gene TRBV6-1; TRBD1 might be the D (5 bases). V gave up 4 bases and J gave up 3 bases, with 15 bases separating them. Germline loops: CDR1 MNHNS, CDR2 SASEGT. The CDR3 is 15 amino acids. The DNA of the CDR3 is TGTGCCAGCAGTGTTGGGGACGTTCCCTACTATGGCTACACCTTC. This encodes CASSVGDVPYYGYTF.

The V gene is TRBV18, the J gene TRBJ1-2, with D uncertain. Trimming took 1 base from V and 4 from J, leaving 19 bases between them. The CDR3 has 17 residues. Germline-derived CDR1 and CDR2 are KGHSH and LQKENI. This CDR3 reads CASSPLTGPDGGYGYTF. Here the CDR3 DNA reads TGTGCCAGCTCACCACTCACCGGGCCGGACGGAGGCTATGGCTACACCTTC.

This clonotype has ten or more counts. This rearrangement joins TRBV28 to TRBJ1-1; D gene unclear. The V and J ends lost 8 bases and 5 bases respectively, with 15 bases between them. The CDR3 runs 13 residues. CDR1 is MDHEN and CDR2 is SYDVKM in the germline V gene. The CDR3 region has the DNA TGTGCCAGCGGAAGGCAGGCGGGTACTGAAGCTTTCTTT. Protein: CASGRQAGTEAFF.

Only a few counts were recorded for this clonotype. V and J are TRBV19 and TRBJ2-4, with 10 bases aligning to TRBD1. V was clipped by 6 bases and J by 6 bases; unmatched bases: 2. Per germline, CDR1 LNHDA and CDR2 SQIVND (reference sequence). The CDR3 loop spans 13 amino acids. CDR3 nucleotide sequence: TGTGCCAGTAGCTGGACAGGGGGAAACATTCAGTACTTC. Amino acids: CASSWTGGNIQYF.

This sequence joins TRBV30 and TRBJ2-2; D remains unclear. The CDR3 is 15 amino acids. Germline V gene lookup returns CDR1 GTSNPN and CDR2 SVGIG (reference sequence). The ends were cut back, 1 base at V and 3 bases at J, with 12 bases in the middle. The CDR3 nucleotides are TGTGCCTGGAGTGCCCGGGTAGTTTACACCGGGGAGCTGTTTTTT. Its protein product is CAWSARVVYTGELFF.

In nucleotides, the CDR3 is TGTGCCAGCAGTGAAGCTCAGAGGGGTCAGCCCCAGCATTTT. Translation gives CASSEAQRGQPQHF. This chain links TRBV6-1 with TRBJ1-5, with D maybe TRBD1 (5 bases). CDR3 length: 14 amino acids. V was clipped by 0 bases and J by 6 bases, with 9 bases between them. CDR1 and CDR2 from the germline V gene are MNHNS and SASEGT.

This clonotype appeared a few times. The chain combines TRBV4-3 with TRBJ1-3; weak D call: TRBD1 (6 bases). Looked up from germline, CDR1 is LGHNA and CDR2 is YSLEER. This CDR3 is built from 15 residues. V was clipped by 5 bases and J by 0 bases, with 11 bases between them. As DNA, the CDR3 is TGCGCCAGCAGCTCTGGACAGACCTCTGGAAACACCATATATTTT. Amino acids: CASSSGQTSGNTIYF.

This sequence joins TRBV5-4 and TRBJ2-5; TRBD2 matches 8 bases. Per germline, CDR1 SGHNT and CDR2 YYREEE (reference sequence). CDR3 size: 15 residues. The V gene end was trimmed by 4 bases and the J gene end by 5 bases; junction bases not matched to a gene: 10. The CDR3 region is CASSRTREGRETQYF. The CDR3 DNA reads TGTGCCAGCAGCAGAACCCGGGAGGGCCGTGAGACCCAGTACTTC.

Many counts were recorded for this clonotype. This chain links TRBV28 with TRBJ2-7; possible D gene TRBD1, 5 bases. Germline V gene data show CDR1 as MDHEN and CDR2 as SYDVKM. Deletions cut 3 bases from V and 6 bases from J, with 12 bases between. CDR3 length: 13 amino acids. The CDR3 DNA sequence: TGTGCCAGCAGTTTCCCAGGGTTTAGCGAGCAGTACTTC. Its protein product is CASSFPGFSEQYF.

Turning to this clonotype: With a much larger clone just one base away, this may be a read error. The CDR3 loop is CASSPPTGQTQHF. The CDR3 DNA reads TGTGCCAGCAGTCCCCCGACAGGGCAGACCCAGCATTTT. The chain has TRBV6-1 and TRBJ1-5, with 7 nucleotides matching TRBD1. The J segment lost 11 bases and the V segment lost 5 bases, leaving 9 bases of the junction unmatched. Germline-derived CDR1 and CDR2 are MNHNS and SASEGT. The length of the CDR3 is 13 residues.